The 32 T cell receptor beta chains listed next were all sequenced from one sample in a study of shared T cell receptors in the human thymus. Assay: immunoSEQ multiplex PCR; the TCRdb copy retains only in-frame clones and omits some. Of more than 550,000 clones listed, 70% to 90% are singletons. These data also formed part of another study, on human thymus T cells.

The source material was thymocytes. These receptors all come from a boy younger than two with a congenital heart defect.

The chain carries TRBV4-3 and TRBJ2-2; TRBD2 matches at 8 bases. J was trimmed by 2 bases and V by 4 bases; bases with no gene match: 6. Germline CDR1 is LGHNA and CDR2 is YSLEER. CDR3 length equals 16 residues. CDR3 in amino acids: CASSLLAEDNTGELFF. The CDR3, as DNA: TGCGCCAGCAGCCTACTAGCGGAAGACAACACCGGGGAGCTGTTTTTT.

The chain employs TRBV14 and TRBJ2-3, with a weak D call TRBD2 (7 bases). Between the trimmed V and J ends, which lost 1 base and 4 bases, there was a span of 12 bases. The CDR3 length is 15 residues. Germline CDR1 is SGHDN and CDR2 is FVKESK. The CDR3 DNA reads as TGTGCCAGCAGCCAAGGTGGGAGGGGGGCAGATACGCAGTATTTT. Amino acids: CASSQGGRGADTQYF.

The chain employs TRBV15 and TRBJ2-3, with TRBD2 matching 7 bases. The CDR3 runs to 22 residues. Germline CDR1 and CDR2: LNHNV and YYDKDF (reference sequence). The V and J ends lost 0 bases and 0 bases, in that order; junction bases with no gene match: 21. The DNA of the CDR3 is TGTGCCACCAGCAGAGAGTTGGGCTCTCCAGCGGGATCCCGAGGGAGCACAGATACGCAGTATTTT. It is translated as CATSRELGSPAGSRGSTDTQYF.

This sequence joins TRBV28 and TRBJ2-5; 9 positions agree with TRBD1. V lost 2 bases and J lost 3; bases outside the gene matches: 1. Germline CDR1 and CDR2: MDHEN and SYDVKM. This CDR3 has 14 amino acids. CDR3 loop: CASSLGTGKETQYF. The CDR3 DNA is TGTGCCAGCAGTTTAGGGACAGGGAAAGAGACCCAGTACTTC.

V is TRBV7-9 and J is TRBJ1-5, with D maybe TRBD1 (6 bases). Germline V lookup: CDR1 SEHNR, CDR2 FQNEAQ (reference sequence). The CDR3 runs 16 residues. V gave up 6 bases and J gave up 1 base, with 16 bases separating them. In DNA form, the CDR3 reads TGTGCCAGCAGGGAAGGGGCAGGGGTGAGCAATCAGCCCCAGCATTTT. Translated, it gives CASREGAGVSNQPQHF. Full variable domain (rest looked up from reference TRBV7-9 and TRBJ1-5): DTGVSQNPRHKITKRGQNVTFRCDPISEHNRLYWYRQTLGQGPEFLTYFQNEAQLEKSRLLSDRFSAERPKGSFSTLEIQRTEQGDSAMYLCASREGAGVSNQPQHFGDGTRLSIL.

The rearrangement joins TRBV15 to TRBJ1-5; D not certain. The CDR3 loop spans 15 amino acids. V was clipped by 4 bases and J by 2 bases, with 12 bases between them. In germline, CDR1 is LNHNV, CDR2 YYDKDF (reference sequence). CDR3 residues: CATSNRREGNQPQHF. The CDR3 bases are TGTGCCACCAGCAATCGCCGTGAGGGCAATCAGCCCCAGCATTTT.

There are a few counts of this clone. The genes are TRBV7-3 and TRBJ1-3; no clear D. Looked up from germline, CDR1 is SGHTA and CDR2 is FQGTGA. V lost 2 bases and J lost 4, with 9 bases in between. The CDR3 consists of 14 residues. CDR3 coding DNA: TGTGCCAGCAGCTTAGGGAGGGAAGGAAACACCATATATTTT. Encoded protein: CASSLGREGNTIYF.

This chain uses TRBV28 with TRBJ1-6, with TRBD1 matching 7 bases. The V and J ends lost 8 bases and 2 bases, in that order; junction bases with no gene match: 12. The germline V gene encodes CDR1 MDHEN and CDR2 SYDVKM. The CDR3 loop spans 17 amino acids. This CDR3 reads CASQIRQGGTYNSPLHF. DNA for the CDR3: TGTGCCAGCCAAATCCGACAGGGCGGGACCTATAATTCACCCCTCCACTTT.

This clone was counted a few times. The CDR3 loop reads CASRLSGRYNEQFF. The DNA of the CDR3 is TGTGCCAGCAGACTTAGCGGGAGATACAATGAGCAGTTCTTC. The chain recombines TRBV2 with TRBJ2-1, with 9 bases that match TRBD2. Trimming at V came to 6 bases and at J to 4 bases, leaving 4 bases not matched to a gene. There are 14 residues in the CDR3. From germline, CDR1 is SNHLY and CDR2 FYNNEI.

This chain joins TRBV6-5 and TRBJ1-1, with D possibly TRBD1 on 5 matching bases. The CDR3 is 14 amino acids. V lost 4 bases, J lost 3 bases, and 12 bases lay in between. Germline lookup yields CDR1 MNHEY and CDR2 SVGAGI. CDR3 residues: CASSFRGRDTEAFF. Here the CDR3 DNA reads TGTGCCAGCAGTTTCCGCGGCAGGGACACTGAAGCTTTCTTT.

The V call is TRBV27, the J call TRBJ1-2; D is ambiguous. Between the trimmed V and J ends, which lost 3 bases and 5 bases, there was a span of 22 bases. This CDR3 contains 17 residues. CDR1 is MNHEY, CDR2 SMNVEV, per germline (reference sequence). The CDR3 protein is CASSLIAGTSNNYGYTF. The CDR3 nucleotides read TGTGCCAGCAGTTTGATTGCAGGCACTTCGAATAATTATGGCTACACCTTC.

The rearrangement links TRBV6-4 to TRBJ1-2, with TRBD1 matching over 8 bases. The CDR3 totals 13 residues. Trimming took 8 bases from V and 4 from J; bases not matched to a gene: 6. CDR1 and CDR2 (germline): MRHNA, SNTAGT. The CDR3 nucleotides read TGTGCCAGCCCGGACAGGGAGGCCTATGGCTACACCTTC. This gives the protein CASPDREAYGYTF.

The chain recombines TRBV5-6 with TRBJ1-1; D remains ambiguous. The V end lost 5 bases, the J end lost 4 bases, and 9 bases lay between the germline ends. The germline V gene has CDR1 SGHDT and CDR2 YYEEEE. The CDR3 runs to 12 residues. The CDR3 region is CASRRFRTEAFF. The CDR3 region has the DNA TGTGCCAGCAGGAGGTTCCGCACTGAAGCTTTCTTT.

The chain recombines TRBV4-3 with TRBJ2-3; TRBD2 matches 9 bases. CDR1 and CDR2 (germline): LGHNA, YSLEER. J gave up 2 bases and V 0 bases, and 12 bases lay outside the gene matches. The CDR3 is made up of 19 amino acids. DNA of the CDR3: TGCGCCAGCAGCCAAGATGAGCTAGCGGGGACATCCCCCACAGATACGCAGTATTTT. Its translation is CASSQDELAGTSPTDTQYF.

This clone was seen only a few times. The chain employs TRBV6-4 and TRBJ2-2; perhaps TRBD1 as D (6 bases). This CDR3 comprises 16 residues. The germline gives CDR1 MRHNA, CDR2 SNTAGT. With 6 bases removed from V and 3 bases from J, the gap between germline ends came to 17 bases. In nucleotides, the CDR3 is TGTGCCAGCAGCCGGTGGGGAGACAGGTACACCGGGGAGCTGTTTTTT. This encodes CASSRWGDRYTGELFF.

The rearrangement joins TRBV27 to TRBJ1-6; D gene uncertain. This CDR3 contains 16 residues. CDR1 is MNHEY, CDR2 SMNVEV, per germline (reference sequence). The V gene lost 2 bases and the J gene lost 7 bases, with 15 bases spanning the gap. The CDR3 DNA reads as TGTGCCAGCAGTTTAGAACAGTTATCGTCCAATTCACCCCTCCACTTT. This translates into CASSLEQLSSNSPLHF.

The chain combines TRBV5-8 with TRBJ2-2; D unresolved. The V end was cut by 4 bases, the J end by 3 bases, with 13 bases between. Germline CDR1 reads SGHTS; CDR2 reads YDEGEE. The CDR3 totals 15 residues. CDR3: CASSPNSRYTGELFF. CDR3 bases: TGTGCCAGCAGCCCCAACTCTCGATACACCGGGGAGCTGTTTTTT.

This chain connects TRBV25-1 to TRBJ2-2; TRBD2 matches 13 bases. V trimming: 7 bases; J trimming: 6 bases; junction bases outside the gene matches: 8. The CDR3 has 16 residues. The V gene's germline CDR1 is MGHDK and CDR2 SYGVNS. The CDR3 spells CASIGLAGEGSGELFF. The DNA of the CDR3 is TGTGCCAGCATTGGACTAGCGGGAGAAGGGTCCGGGGAGCTGTTTTTT.

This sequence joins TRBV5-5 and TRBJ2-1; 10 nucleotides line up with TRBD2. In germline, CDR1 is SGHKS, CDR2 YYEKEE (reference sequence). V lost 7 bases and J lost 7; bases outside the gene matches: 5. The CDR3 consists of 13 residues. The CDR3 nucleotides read TGTGCCAGCCGCCCTAGCGGGAGTAATGAGCAGTTCTTC. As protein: CASRPSGSNEQFF.

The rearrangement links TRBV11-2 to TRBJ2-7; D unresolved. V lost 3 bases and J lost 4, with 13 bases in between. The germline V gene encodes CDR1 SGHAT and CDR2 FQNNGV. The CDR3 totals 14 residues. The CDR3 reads CASSLPQTRYEQYF. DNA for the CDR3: TGTGCCAGCAGCTTGCCCCAGACGAGGTACGAGCAGTACTTC. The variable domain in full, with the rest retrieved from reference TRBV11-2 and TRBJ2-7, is EAGVAQSPRYKIIEKRQSVAFWCNPISGHATLYWYQQILGQGPKLLIQFQNNGVVDDSQLPKDRFSAERLKGVDSTLKIQPAKLEDSAVYLCASSLPQTRYEQYFGPGTRLTVT.

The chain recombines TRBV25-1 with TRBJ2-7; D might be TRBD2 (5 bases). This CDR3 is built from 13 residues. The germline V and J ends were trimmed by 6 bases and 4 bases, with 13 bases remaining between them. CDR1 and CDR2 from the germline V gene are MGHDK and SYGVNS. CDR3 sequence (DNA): TGTGCCAGCAGACCAACCCGGGGTTACGAGCAGTACTTC. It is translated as CASRPTRGYEQYF.

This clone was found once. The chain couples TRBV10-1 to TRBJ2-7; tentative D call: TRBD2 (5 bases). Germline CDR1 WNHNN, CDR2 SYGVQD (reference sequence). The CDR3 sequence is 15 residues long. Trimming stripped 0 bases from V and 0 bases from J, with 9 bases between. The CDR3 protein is CASSESEVSSYEQYF. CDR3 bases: TGCGCCAGCAGTGAGTCGGAGGTAAGCTCCTACGAGCAGTACTTC.

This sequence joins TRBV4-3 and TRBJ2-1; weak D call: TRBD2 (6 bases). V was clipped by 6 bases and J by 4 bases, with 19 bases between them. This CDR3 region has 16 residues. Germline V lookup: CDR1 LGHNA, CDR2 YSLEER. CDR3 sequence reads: CASSHNSGPNYNEQFF. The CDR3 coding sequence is TGCGCCAGCAGTCATAATAGCGGTCCCAATTACAATGAGCAGTTCTTC.

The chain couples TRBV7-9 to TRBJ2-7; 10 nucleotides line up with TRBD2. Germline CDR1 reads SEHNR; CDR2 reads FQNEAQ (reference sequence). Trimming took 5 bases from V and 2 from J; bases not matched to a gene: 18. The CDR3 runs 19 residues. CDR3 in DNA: TGTGCCAGCAGCGAAATACTCCCCCGCGGACTAGCGGACCCCTACGAGCAGTACTTC. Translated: CASSEILPRGLADPYEQYF.

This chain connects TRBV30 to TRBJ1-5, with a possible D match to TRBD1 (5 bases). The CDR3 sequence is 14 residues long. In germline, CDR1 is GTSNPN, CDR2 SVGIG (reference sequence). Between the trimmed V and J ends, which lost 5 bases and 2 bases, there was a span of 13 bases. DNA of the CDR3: TGTGCCTGGTCCCCGGGGGGAGGCAATCAGCCCCAGCATTTT. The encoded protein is CAWSPGGGNQPQHF.

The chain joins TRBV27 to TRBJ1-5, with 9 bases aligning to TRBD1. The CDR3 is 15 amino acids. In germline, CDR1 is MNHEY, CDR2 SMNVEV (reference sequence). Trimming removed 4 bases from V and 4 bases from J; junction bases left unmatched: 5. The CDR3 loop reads CASSSGQGGNQPQHF. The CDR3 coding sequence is TGTGCCAGCAGTTCGGGACAGGGAGGGAATCAGCCCCAGCATTTT.

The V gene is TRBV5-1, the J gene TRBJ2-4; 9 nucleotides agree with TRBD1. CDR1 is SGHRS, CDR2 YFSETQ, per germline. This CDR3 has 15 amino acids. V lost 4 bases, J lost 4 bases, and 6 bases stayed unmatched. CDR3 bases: TGCGCCAGCAGCATAAGACAGGGGGTAAAAAACATTCAGTACTTC. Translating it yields CASSIRQGVKNIQYF.

In DNA form, the CDR3 reads TGTGCCAGCAGCTTAGATCTCTGGGGCAGGGGGACTTACGAGCAGTACTTC. Protein sequence: CASSLDLWGRGTYEQYF. The chain combines TRBV11-2 with TRBJ2-7; D is perhaps TRBD1 (7 bases). Germline V lookup: CDR1 SGHAT, CDR2 FQNNGV. This CDR3 has 17 amino acids. V was pared by 0 bases and J by 4 bases, with 19 bases between.

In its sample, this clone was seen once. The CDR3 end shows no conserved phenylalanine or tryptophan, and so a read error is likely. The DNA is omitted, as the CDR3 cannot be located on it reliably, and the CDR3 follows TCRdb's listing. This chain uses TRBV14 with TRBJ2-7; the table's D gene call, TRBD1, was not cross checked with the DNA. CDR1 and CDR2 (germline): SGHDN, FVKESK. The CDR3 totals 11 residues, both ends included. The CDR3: CASSSMGNRQG.

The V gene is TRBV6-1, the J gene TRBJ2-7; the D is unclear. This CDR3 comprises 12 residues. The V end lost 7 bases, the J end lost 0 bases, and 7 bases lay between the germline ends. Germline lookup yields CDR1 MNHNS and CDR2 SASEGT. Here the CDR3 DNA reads TGTGCCAGCAAATCCAGCTCCTACGAGCAGTACTTC. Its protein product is CASKSSSYEQYF.

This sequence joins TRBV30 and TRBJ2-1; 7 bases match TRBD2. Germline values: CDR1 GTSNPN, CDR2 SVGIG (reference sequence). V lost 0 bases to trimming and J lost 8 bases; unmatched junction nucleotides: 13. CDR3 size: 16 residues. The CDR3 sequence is CAWSVHRPGRDHEQFF. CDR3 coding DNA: TGTGCCTGGAGTGTACATCGGCCAGGGAGGGATCATGAGCAGTTCTTC.

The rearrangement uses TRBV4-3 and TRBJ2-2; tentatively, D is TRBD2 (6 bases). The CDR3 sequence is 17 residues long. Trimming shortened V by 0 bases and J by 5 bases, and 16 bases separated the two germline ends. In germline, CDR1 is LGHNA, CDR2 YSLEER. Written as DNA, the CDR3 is TGCGCCAGCAGCCAAGAGCGGGACGGTCCCTTTACCGGGGAGCTGTTTTTT. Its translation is CASSQERDGPFTGELFF.